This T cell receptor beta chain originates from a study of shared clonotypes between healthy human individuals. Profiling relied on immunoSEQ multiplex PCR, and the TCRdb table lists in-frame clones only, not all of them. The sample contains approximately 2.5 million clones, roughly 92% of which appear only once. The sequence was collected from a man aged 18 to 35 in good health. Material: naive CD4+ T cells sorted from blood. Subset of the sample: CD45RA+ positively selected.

The CDR3 DNA reads as TGCGCCAGCAGCTGGTCGTCGCTTCCATCTGGAAACACCATATATTTT. Protein: CASSWSSLPSGNTIYF. The chain carries TRBV5-1 and TRBJ1-3; D gene uncertain. CDR1 and CDR2 from the germline V gene are SGHRS and YFSETQ. The CDR3 covers 16 residues. Trimming shortened V by 3 bases and J by 1 base, and 14 bases separated the two germline ends.